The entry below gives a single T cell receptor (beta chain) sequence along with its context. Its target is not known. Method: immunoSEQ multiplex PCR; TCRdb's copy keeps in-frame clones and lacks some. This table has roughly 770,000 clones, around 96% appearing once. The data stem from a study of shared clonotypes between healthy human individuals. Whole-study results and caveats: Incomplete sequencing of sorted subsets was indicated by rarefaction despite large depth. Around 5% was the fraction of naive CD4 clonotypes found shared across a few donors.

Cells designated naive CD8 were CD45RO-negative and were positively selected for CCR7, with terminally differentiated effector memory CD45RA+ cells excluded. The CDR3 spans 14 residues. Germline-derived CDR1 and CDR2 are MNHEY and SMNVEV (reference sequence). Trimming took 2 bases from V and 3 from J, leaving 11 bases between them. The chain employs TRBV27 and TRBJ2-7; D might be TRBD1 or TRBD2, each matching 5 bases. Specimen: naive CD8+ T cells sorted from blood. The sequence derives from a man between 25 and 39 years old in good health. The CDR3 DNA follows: TGTGCCAGCAGTTTAGGAGCGAGGGGCTACGAGCAGTACTTC. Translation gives CASSLGARGYEQYF.